Shown below are 26 T cell receptor beta chains from a single sample sequenced in a study of tissue T cells after allogeneic stem cell transplantation. Repertoires were generated with immunoSEQ multiplex PCR, while TCRdb's copy carries only in-frame clones and drops some. The sample yields roughly 7,300 clones, 50% seen once. The time point is: mouse harvest day 7 after allogeneic transplant. The graft held 10^6 splenic CD5+ T cells and 10^7 T-cell-depleted bone marrow cells. The sequenced sample was gut tissue. The receptors stem from a female BALB/c mouse given C57BL/6 T cells with graft-versus-host disease after an allogeneic hematopoietic cell transplant.

Of note for this clone: All gene names here are mouse names. The read stops 1 residue short of the end of the CDR3; the missing end is completed from the germline J gene. The chain recombines TRBV2 with TRBJ2-5; no clear D. Germline CDR1 LGHNA, CDR2 YSYQKL. Trimming took off 1 base at V and 4 bases at J, with 6 bases between the two ends. The CDR3 length is 13 residues. CDR3 loop: CASSQAREDTQYF. Partial CDR3 DNA: TGTGCCAGCAGCCAAGCAAGGGAAGACACCCAGTAC. The entire variable domain, with the rest obtained from reference TRBV2 and TRBJ2-5, is as follows: DPKIIQKPKYLVAVTGSEKILICEQYLGHNAMYWYRQSAKKPLEFMFSYSYQKLMDNQTASSRFQPQSSKKNHLDLQITALKPDDSATYFCASSQAREDTQYFGPGTRLLVL.

On this clone: The gene names here belong to mouse. The read ends 1 residue shy of where the CDR3 ends; the end is completed using the germline J gene. The chain carries TRBV5 and TRBJ1-3, with D tentatively TRBD1 (6 bases). The ends were cut back, 4 bases at V and 1 base at J, with 11 bases in the middle. CDR1 and CDR2 (germline): LGHNA, YNLKQL (reference sequence). The CDR3 spans 15 residues. The CDR3 loop is CASSPQTGSGNTLYF. CDR3 DNA, as far as it was read: TGTGCCAGCAGCCCCCAAACAGGGTCTGGAAATACGCTCTAT.

In this sample, this clone turned up a few times. Here the gene names and germline are mouse. The CDR3 extends 1 residue past the end of the read, so its final part is completed from the germline J gene. V gene TRBV29 combines with J gene TRBJ2-4; D is perhaps TRBD1 (6 bases). Germline V gene lookup returns CDR1 MSHET and CDR2 SYDVDS. The CDR3 contains 13 residues. V lost 6 bases to trimming and J lost 4 bases, with 11 bases between them. The CDR3 spells CASSPGQENTLYF. The CDR3 bases that were read are TGTGCTAGCAGCCCGGGACAAGAAAACACCTTGTAC.

This clone showed up just a few times. Genes here carry mouse names. The read terminates 1 residue ahead of where the CDR3 ends, so the germline J gene completes it. V is TRBV26 and J is TRBJ1-5; D is possibly TRBD1 (6 bases). The CDR3 length is 14 residues. The V gene's germline CDR1 is KGHPV and CDR2 FQNQEV (reference sequence). V was clipped by 4 bases and J by 4 bases, with 11 bases between them. CDR3 DNA, as far as it was read: TGTGCCAGCAGTCCGGGACACCAGAACCAGGCTCCGCTT. The encoded protein is CASSPGHQNQAPL. The entire CDR3 reads CASSPGHQNQAPLF.

The sample holds a few counts of this clone. These gene names are mouse names. The read ends 1 residue early relative to the CDR3; the germline J gene fills the gap. The chain has TRBV26 and TRBJ2-2; 7 bases fit TRBD1. The V segment lost 2 bases and the J segment 3 bases; nucleotides outside the gene matches: 0. The germline gives CDR1 KGHPV, CDR2 FQNQEV (reference sequence). The CDR3 contains 14 residues. CDR3 bases read: TGTGCCAGCAGTCTGGGGACAGACACCGGGCAGCTCTAC. This gives the protein CASSLGTDTGQLY. In full, the CDR3 reads CASSLGTDTGQLYF.

Of note for this clone: Genes and germline come from the mouse. The CDR3 end falls 1 residue outside the read, so it is completed with the germline J gene. The J gene is TRBJ1-4, the V gene TRBV2; a weak D match, TRBD1 (6 bases). Looked up from germline, CDR1 is LGHNA and CDR2 is YSYQKL. V gave up 0 bases and J gave up 3 bases, with 8 bases separating them. The CDR3 has 15 residues. CDR3 sequence reads: CASSQEGGPNERLFF. Partial CDR3 DNA: TGTGCCAGCAGCCAAGAAGGGGGACCCAACGAAAGATTATTT. The full variable domain, in which reference TRBV2 and TRBJ1-4 provide the parts outside the CDR3, is DPKIIQKPKYLVAVTGSEKILICEQYLGHNAMYWYRQSAKKPLEFMFSYSYQKLMDNQTASSRFQPQSSKKNHLDLQITALKPDDSATYFCASSQEGGPNERLFFGHGTKLSVL.

For this clone: All gene names here are mouse names. The sequence runs out 1 residue before the end of the CDR3; the remainder is reconstructed from the germline J gene. The rearrangement uses TRBV15 and TRBJ2-5; D perhaps matches TRBD1 (6 bases). V dropped 4 bases and J dropped 4 bases, with 9 bases sitting between them. The germline V gene encodes CDR1 SGHND and CDR2 FRSKSL. The CDR3 sequence is 13 residues long. CDR3 bases read: TGTGCCAGCAGTTCCGGGACAAAAGACACCCAGTAC. Translation: CASSSGTKDTQY. In full, the CDR3 is CASSSGTKDTQYF.

On this clone: Mouse names are used for the genes. Read sequence stops 1 residue before the CDR3 end, and the germline J gene provides the missing end. V and J are TRBV12-1 and TRBJ2-3; D is ambiguous. V lost 3 bases and J 0 bases, leaving 12 bases between the germline ends. Germline lookup yields CDR1 SGHSN and CDR2 HYEKVE. The CDR3 covers 15 residues. The covered CDR3 bases are TGTGCCAGCTCTTCCATCCGTCCTAGTGCAGAAACGCTGTAT. It is translated as CASSSIRPSAETLY. The whole CDR3 protein is CASSSIRPSAETLYF.

Turning to this clone: Gene names and germline refer to mouse. Read data end 1 residue before the CDR3 end; the end is taken from the germline J gene. J is TRBJ2-5 and V is TRBV26, with D unclear. Between the trimmed V and J ends, which lost 0 bases and 8 bases, there was a span of 9 bases. The CDR3 has 13 amino acids. Germline V lookup: CDR1 KGHPV, CDR2 FQNQEV (reference sequence). The sequenced CDR3 bases are TGTGCCAGCAGTCTGTCCGGTTCGGGCACCCAGTAC. It specifies CASSLSGSGTQY. The entire CDR3 sequence reads CASSLSGSGTQYF.

Worth noting for this clone: The genes are named according to mouse. The CDR3 extends 1 residue past the end of the read, so its final part is completed from the germline J gene. This CDR3 is also generated by other DNA sequences in the sample. V gene TRBV1 combines with J gene TRBJ1-2; perhaps TRBD1 as D (6 bases). The CDR3 runs 14 residues. Germline values: CDR1 NSQYPW, CDR2 LRSPGD (reference sequence). Trimming took 2 bases from V and 1 from J, leaving 8 bases between them. The covered CDR3 bases are TGCACCTGCAGTGCAAGGGACAAAAACTCCGACTACACC. This translates into CTCSARDKNSDYT. The full-length CDR3 reads as CTCSARDKNSDYTF.

As to this clone: Gene names follow the mouse nomenclature. The DNA ends 1 residue before the CDR3 does, and the rest of the CDR3 is filled in from the germline J gene. The rearrangement uses TRBV20 and TRBJ1-3; TRBD1 matches 7 bases. The germline gives CDR1 GFQATS, CDR2 STVNSAI. The CDR3 totals 15 residues. V shed 1 base, J shed 0 bases, and the junction held 3 bases outside the gene matches. The CDR3 reads CGARAGGISGNTLYF. Partial CDR3 DNA: TGTGGTGCTAGGGCAGGGGGGATTTCTGGAAATACGCTCTAT.

As concerns this clone: Genes and germline are mouse. The sequenced part of the CDR3 DNA is TGTGCCAGCAGCATTAACAACCAGGCTCCGCTT. As protein: CASSINNQAPL. The entire CDR3 protein reads CASSINNQAPLF. The chain couples TRBV26 to TRBJ1-5; D is uncertain. The read stops 1 residue short of the end of the CDR3; the missing end is completed from the germline J gene. Deletions cut 6 bases from V and 0 bases from J, with 3 bases between. This CDR3 has 12 residues. Per germline, CDR1 KGHPV and CDR2 FQNQEV (reference sequence).

This clone was detected only a few times. Mouse names are used for the genes. Read data end 1 residue before the CDR3 end; the end is taken from the germline J gene. V gene TRBV26 combines with J gene TRBJ2-3; 7 positions agree with TRBD1. Germline CDR1 is KGHPV and CDR2 is FQNQEV (reference sequence). The junction had 3 bases not matched to a gene; V was cut back by 3 bases and J by 0 bases. CDR3 length equals 15 residues. Partial CDR3 DNA: TGTGCCAGCAGTCTACAGGGGTCTAGTGCAGAAACGCTGTAT. Its protein is CASSLQGSSAETLY. The full CDR3 protein is CASSLQGSSAETLYF. The whole variable domain, remainder taken from reference TRBV26 and TRBJ2-3, is NSKVIQTPRYLVKGQGQKAKMRCIPEKGHPVVFWYQQNKNNEFKFLINFQNQEVLQQIDMTEKRFSAECPSNSPCSLEIQSSEAGDSALYLCASSLQGSSAETLYFGSGTRLTVL.

In the case of this clone: The genes are named according to mouse. The DNA ends 1 residue before the CDR3 does, and the rest of the CDR3 is filled in from the germline J gene. The J gene is TRBJ2-1, the V gene TRBV16; D gene uncertain. Germline CDR1 SGHSA, CDR2 FRNQAP. Trimming removed 0 bases from V and 6 bases from J, with 6 bases in between. CDR3 length: 13 amino acids. The chain's CDR3 is CASSLDTVAEQFF. The sequenced CDR3 bases are TGTGCAAGCAGCTTAGATACAGTTGCTGAGCAGTTC.

About this clone: Mouse gene names apply. The read gets to within 1 residue of the CDR3 end, and the germline J gene fills in the rest. V usage is TRBV26 and J usage is TRBJ2-5; 7 nucleotides agree with TRBD1. The trim removed 8 bases at V and 3 bases at J, leaving 2 bases unmatched. This CDR3 is 12 amino acids long. The germline gives CDR1 KGHPV, CDR2 FQNQEV (reference sequence). This CDR3 is CASRDRQDTQYF. The CDR3 bases that were read are TGTGCCAGCCGGGACAGACAAGACACCCAGTAC. Full variable domain (remainder filled in from reference TRBV26 and TRBJ2-5): NSKVIQTPRYLVKGQGQKAKMRCIPEKGHPVVFWYQQNKNNEFKFLINFQNQEVLQQIDMTEKRFSAECPSNSPCSLEIQSSEAGDSALYLCASRDRQDTQYFGPGTRLLVL.

As regards this clone: The genes and germline here are from mouse. The read falls 1 residue short of the CDR3 end, and the missing part is taken from the germline J gene. The J gene is TRBJ1-2, the V gene TRBV12-2, with 9 bases matching TRBD1. CDR1 is SGHLS and CDR2 is HYDKME in the germline V gene. V dropped 2 bases and J dropped 3; count of bases not matched to a gene: 0. The CDR3 has 13 residues. CDR3 loop: CASSRQGDSDYTF. The sequenced CDR3 bases are TGTGCCAGCTCTCGACAGGGGGACTCCGACTACACC.

Of note for this clone: Gene names and germline refer to mouse. With the read ending 1 residue before the CDR3 end, the germline J gene is used to fill in that end. This chain links TRBV26 with TRBJ2-3; perhaps TRBD1 as D (6 bases). CDR1 is KGHPV, CDR2 FQNQEV, per germline (reference sequence). This CDR3 has 14 amino acids. V shed 5 bases and J shed 3 bases, with 12 bases lying between them. The sequenced part of the CDR3 DNA is TGTGCCAGCAGTTCAGGGGTTTGGGCAGAAACGCTGTAT. It yields the protein CASSSGVWAETLY. The whole CDR3 region reads CASSSGVWAETLYF.

This clone was observed a few times. Gene names follow the mouse nomenclature. Coverage ceases 1 residue before the CDR3 finishes, and the germline J gene fills in the end. The J gene is TRBJ2-2, the V gene TRBV15; maybe TRBD1 (5 bases). The ends were cut back, 6 bases at V and 0 bases at J, with 8 bases in the middle. Germline lookup yields CDR1 SGHND and CDR2 FRSKSL. The CDR3 sequence is 14 residues long. Here the CDR3 reads CASRQTANTGQLYF. The part of the CDR3 DNA that was read is TGTGCCAGCAGACAGACAGCAAACACCGGGCAGCTCTAC.

With regard to this clone: Genes and germline come from the mouse. The CDR3 end lies 1 residue beyond the end of the read and is filled in from the germline J gene. J is TRBJ2-1 and V is TRBV5; D remains ambiguous. Germline-derived CDR1 and CDR2 are LGHNA and YNLKQL (reference sequence). CDR3 length: 13 amino acids. V dropped 1 base and J dropped 4 bases, with 5 bases sitting between them. Here the CDR3 reads CASSQARYAEQFF. The CDR3 DNA, read in part, is TGTGCCAGCAGCCAAGCCAGGTATGCTGAGCAGTTC.

About this clone itself: Gene names are mouse gene names. The read terminates 1 residue ahead of where the CDR3 ends, so the germline J gene completes it. V usage is TRBV19 and J usage is TRBJ2-4; a possible D gene is TRBD2 (6 bases). The germline V gene has CDR1 FNHDT and CDR2 SITEND (reference sequence). V was pared by 1 base and J by 0 bases, with 6 bases between. CDR3 length: 14 residues. Incomplete CDR3 DNA: TGTGCCAGCAGTATATGGGGGAGTCAAAACACCTTGTAC. Translating gives CASSIWGSQNTLY. Given in full, the CDR3 is CASSIWGSQNTLYF. Using reference TRBV19 and TRBJ2-4 for the parts outside the CDR3, the full variable domain is GGIITQTPKFLIGQEGQKLTLKCQQNFNHDTMYWYRQDSGKGLRLIYYSITENDLQKGDLSEGYDASREKKSSFSLTVTSAQKNEMAVFLCASSIWGSQNTLYFGAGTRLSVL.

With regard to this clone: Gene names and germline match the mouse. From the germline J gene comes the end of the CDR3, since the read stops 1 residue before it. This chain links TRBV26 with TRBJ1-2; D call uncertain. Germline CDR1 and CDR2: KGHPV and FQNQEV (reference sequence). The length of the CDR3 is 13 residues. With 4 bases removed from V and 3 bases from J, the gap between germline ends came to 9 bases. The CDR3: CASSRRADSDYTF. The sequenced CDR3 bases are TGTGCCAGCAGTCGAAGGGCGGACTCCGACTACACC.

This clone was picked up a small number of times. The gene names given are mouse names. The CDR3 end is not reached by the read, which stops 1 residue before it; the germline J gene fills it in. The chain links TRBV14 to TRBJ2-7, with unresolved D. This CDR3 contains 12 residues. Trimming took off 2 bases at V and 4 bases at J, with 7 bases between the two ends. The germline gives CDR1 SGHDT, CDR2 FRDEAV. CDR3 protein: CASSFLGYEQYF. The sequenced CDR3 bases are TGTGCCAGCAGTTTTTTAGGGTATGAACAGTAC.

This clone is deemed medium-sized (0.01 to 0.1%). Gene and germline names: mouse. The CDR3 end falls 1 residue outside the read, so it is completed with the germline J gene. This same CDR3 is encoded by further DNA sequences in the sample. This chain joins TRBV26 and TRBJ2-7; D ambiguous. The CDR3 is 14 amino acids. V lost 2 bases, J lost 0 bases, and 8 bases lay in between. The germline gives CDR1 KGHPV, CDR2 FQNQEV (reference sequence). Partial CDR3 DNA: TGTGCCAGCAGTCTGAGGCAGAGCTCCTATGAACAGTAC. Translation gives CASSLRQSSYEQY. The entire CDR3 is CASSLRQSSYEQYF.

On this clone itself: Mouse gene names apply. The read is 1 residue too short to cover the CDR3 end, so that end is filled in from the germline J gene. The chain is built from TRBV26 and TRBJ1-6; TRBD1 aligns across 11 bases. TRBJ1-6 is labeled an ORF, and its function is uncertain. Trimming removed 4 bases from V and 6 bases from J; junction bases left unmatched: 2. CDR3 length: 15 residues. CDR1 is KGHPV and CDR2 is FQNQEV in the germline V gene (reference sequence). Partial CDR3 DNA: TGTGCCAGCAGTCCGGACAGGGGGCGTAATTCGCCCCTCTAC. It encodes CASSPDRGRNSPLY. The entire CDR3 reads CASSPDRGRNSPLYF.

In its sample, this clone was seen a few times. Here the gene names and germline are mouse. The sequenced fragment ends 1 residue before the CDR3 boundary, so the rest is inferred from the germline J gene. The V call is TRBV26, the J call TRBJ1-2; TRBD1 aligns across 9 bases. V was pared by 3 bases and J by 1 base, with 3 bases of the junction left unmatched. This CDR3 has 15 residues. Germline V gene data show CDR1 as KGHPV and CDR2 as FQNQEV (reference sequence). The DNA read from the CDR3 is TGTGCCAGCAGTCTTCCGGGACAGGGAAACTCCGACTACACC. Translating it yields CASSLPGQGNSDYT. The entire CDR3 is CASSLPGQGNSDYTF.

Note on this clone: These gene names are mouse names. The DNA ends 1 residue before the CDR3 does, and the rest of the CDR3 is filled in from the germline J gene. The genes are TRBV3 and TRBJ2-2, with D hard to call. Germline CDR1 reads SNHLY; CDR2 reads FYNGKV (reference sequence). CDR3 length equals 13 residues. Trimming took 5 bases from V and 1 from J, leaving 5 bases between them. CDR3 DNA, as far as it was read: TGTGCCAGCAGCCCCCGAAACACCGGGCAGCTCTAC. It yields the protein CASSPRNTGQLY. The entire CDR3 protein reads CASSPRNTGQLYF.